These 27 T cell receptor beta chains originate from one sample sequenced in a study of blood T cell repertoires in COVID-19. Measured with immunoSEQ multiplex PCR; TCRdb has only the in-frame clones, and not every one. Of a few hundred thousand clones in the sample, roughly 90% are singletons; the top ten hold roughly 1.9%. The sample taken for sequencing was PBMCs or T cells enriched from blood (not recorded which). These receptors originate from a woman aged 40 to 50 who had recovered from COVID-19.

The CDR3 spells CASIKTGKSEAFF. Written as DNA, the CDR3 is TGTGCCAGCATCAAGACAGGGAAATCTGAAGCTTTCTTT. The chain couples TRBV6-5 to TRBJ1-1; 7 nucleotides align to TRBD1. Germline assignment: CDR1 MNHEY and CDR2 SVGAGI. Trimming cost V 7 bases and J 6 bases; bases outside gene matches: 8. This CDR3 has 13 amino acids.

CDR3 in DNA: TGTGCCAGCAGCTCGGGACTAGCGGGAGTCCCAGAGACCCAGTACTTC. Protein product: CASSSGLAGVPETQYF. This rearrangement joins TRBV11-2 to TRBJ2-5; 14 bases fit TRBD2. V shed 4 bases and J 4 bases; nucleotides not matched to a gene: 5. Germline loops: CDR1 SGHAT, CDR2 FQNNGV. This CDR3 is built from 16 residues.

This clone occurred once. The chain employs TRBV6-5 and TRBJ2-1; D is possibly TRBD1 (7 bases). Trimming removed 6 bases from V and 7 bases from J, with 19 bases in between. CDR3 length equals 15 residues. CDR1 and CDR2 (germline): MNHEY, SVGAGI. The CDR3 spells CASSSGGQGVNEQFF. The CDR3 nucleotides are TGTGCCAGCAGCTCAGGGGGGCAGGGCGTAAATGAGCAGTTCTTC.

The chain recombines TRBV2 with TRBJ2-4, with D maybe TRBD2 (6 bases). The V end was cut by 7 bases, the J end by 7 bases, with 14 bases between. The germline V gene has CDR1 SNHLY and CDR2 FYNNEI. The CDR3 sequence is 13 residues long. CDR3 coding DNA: TGTGCCAGCAACCCAGGTGGGGGGAACATTCAGTACTTC. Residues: CASNPGGGNIQYF. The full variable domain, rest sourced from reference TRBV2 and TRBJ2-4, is EPEVTQTPSHQVTQMGQEVILRCVPISNHLYFYWYRQILGQKVEFLVSFYNNEISEKSEIFDDQFSVERPDGSNFTLKIRSTKLEDSAMYFCASNPGGGNIQYFGAGTRLSVL.

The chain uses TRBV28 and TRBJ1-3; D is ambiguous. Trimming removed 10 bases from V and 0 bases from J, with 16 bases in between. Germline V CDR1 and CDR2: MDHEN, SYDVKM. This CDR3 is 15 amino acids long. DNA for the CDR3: TGTGCCACGGGGAAGGCTATCAACTCTGGAAACACCATATATTTT. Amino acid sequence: CATGKAINSGNTIYF.

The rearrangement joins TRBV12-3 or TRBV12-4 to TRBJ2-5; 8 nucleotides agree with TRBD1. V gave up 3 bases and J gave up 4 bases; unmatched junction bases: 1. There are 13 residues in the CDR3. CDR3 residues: CASSFRGRETQYF. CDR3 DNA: TGTGCCAGCAGTTTCAGGGGGCGAGAGACCCAGTACTTC.

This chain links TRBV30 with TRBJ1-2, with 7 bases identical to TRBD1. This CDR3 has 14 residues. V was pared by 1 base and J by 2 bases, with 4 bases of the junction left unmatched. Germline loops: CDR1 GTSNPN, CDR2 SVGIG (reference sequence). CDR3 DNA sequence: TGTGCCTGGAGTGAATCGACAGGGAACTATGGCTACACCTTC. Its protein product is CAWSESTGNYGYTF.

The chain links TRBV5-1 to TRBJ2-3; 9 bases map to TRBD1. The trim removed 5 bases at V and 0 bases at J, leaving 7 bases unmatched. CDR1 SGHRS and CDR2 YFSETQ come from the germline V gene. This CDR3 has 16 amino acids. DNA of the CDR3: TGCGCCAGCAGACCCGGACAGGGGTCTAGCACAGATACGCAGTATTTT. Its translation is CASRPGQGSSTDTQYF.

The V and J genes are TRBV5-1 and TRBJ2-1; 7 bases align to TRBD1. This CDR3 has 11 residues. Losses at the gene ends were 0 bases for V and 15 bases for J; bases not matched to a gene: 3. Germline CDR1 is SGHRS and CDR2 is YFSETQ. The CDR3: CASSLGGGLFF. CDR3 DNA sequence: TGCGCCAGCAGCTTGGGAGGGGGCTTGTTCTTC. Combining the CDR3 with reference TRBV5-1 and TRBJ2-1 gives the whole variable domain KAGVTQTPRYLIKTRGQQVTLSCSPISGHRSVSWYQQTPGQGLQFLFEYFSETQRNKGNFPGRFSGRQFSNSRSEMNVSTLELGDSALYLCASSLGGGLFFGPGTRLTVL.

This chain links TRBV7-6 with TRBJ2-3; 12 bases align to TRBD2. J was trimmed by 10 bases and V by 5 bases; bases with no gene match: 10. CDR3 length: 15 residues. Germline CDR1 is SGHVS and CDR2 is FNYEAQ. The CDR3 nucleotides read TGTGCCAGCAGCGAAAGACTAGCGGGAGAGGTTGCGCAGTATTTT. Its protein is CASSERLAGEVAQYF.

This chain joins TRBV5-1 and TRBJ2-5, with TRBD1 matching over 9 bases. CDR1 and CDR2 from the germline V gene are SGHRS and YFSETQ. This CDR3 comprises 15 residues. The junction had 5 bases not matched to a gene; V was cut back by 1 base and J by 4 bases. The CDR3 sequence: CASSLRQGELETQYF. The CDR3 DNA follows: TGCGCCAGCAGCTTGAGACAGGGGGAGTTAGAGACCCAGTACTTC.

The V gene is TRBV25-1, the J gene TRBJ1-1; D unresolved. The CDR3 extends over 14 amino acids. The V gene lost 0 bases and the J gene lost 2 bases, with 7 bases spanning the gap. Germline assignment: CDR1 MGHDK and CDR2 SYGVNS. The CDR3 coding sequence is TGTGCCAGCAGTGAATACGAAACAAACACTGAAGCTTTCTTT. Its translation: CASSEYETNTEAFF.

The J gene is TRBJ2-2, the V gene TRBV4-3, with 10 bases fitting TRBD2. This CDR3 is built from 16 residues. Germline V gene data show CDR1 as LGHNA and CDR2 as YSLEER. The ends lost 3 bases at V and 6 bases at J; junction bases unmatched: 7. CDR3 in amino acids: CASSHLQAGGPGELFF. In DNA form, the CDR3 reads TGCGCCAGCAGCCATCTCCAAGCGGGAGGGCCCGGGGAGCTGTTTTTT.

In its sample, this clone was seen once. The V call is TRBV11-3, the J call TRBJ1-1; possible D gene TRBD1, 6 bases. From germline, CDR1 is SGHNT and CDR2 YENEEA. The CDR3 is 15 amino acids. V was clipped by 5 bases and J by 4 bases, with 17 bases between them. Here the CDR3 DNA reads TGTGCCAGCAGCCCCCTCGGTCAGGGGAGCACTGAAGCTTTCTTT. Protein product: CASSPLGQGSTEAFF.

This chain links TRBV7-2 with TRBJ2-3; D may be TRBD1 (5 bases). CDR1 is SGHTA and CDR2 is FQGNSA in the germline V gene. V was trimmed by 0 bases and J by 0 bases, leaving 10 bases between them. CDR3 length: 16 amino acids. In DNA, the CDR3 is TGTGCCAGCAGCTTAGCGTGGGCAGGGAGCACAGATACGCAGTATTTT. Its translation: CASSLAWAGSTDTQYF.

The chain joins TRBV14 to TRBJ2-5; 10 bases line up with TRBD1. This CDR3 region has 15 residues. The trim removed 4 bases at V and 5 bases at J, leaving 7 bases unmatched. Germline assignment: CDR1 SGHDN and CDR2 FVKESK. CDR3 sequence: CASSLMTGGSETQYF. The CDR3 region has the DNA TGTGCCAGCAGCCTGATGACAGGGGGCTCGGAGACCCAGTACTTC.

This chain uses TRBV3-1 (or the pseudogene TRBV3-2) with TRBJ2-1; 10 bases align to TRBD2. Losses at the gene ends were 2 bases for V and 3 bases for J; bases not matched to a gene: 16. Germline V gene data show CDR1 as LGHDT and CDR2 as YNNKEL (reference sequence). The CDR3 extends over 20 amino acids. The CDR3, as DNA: TGTGCCAGCAGCCAAAGAACAGGGACCTTAGCGGGAGGCATCTACAATGAGCAGTTCTTC. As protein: CASSQRTGTLAGGIYNEQFF.

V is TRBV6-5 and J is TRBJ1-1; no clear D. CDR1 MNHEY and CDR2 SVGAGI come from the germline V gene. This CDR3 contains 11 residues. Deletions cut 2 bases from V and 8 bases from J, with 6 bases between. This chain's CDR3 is CASSYRREAFF. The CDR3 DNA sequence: TGTGCCAGCAGTTACCGGAGGGAAGCTTTCTTT.

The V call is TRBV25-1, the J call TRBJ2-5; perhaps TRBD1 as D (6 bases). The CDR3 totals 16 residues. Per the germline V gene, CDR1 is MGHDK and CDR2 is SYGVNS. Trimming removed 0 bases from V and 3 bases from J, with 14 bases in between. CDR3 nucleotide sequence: TGTGCCAGCAGTGAATATCGGACAGCCTCTAAAGAGACCCAGTACTTC. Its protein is CASSEYRTASKETQYF.

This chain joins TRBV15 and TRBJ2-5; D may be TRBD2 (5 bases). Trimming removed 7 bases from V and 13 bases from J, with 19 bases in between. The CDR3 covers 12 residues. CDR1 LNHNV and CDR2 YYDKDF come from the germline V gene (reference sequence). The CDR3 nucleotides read TGTGCCACCAAGTCTGTAGGGATAACTAGGTACTTC. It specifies CATKSVGITRYF.

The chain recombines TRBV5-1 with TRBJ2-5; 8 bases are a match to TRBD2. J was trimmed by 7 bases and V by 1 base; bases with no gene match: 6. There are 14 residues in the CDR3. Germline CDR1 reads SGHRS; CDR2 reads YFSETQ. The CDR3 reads CASSLLAGSGTQYF. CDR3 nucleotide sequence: TGCGCCAGCAGCTTGCTAGCGGGTTCGGGGACCCAGTACTTC. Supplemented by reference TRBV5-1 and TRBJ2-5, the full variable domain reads KAGVTQTPRYLIKTRGQQVTLSCSPISGHRSVSWYQQTPGQGLQFLFEYFSETQRNKGNFPGRFSGRQFSNSRSEMNVSTLELGDSALYLCASSLLAGSGTQYFGPGTRLLVL.

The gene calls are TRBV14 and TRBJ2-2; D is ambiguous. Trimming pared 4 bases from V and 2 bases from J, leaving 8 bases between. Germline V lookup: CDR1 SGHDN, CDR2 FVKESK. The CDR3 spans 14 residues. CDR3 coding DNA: TGTGCCAGCAGCCCCGAGATTAACACCGGGGAGCTGTTTTTT. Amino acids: CASSPEINTGELFF.

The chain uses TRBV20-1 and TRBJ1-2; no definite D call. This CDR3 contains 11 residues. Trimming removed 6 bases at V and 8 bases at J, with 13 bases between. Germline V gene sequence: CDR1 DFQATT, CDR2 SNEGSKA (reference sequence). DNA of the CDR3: TGCAGTGCCCACACGCCCCTCGGCTACACCTTC. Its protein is CSAHTPLGYTF.

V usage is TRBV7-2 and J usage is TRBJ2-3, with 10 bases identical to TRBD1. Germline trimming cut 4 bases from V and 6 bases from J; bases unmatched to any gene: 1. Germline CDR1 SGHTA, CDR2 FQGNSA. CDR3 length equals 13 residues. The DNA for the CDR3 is TGTGCCAGCAGCTCGGGACAGGGGGATACGCAGTATTTT. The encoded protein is CASSSGQGDTQYF.

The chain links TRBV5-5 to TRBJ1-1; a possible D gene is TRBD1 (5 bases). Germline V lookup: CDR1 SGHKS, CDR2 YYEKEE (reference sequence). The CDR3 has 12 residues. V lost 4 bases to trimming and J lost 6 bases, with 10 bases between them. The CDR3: CASSITGPEAFF. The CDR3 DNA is TGTGCCAGCAGCATTACAGGCCCTGAAGCTTTCTTT.

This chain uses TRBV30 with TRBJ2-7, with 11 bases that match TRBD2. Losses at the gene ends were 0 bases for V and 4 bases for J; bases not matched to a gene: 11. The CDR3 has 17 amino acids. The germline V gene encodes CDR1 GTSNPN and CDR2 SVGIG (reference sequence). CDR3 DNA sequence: TGTGCCTGGAGTGTATTTAGGACTAGCGGGTCGGTTTACGAGCAGTACTTC. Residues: CAWSVFRTSGSVYEQYF.

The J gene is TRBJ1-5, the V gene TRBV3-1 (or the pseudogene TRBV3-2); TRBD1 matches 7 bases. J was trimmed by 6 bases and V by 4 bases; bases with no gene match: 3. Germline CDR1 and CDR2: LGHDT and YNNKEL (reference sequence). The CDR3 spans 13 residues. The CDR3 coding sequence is TGTGCCAGCAGCCGACAGGGTCGTCAGCCCCAGCATTTT. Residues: CASSRQGRQPQHF.